Shown below are 2 T cell receptor beta chains from a single sample sequenced in a study of technical replicates of blood from a few donors. Method: immunoSEQ multiplex PCR; TCRdb's copy keeps in-frame clones and lacks some. The profile shows more than 65,000 clones, roughly four fifths of them singletons. The specimen sequenced was PBMCs. The receptors were gathered from a human donor in good health. Some clones in this sample may be carry-over from other donors' samples.

The J gene is TRBJ2-1, the V gene TRBV29-1; 7 nucleotides agree with TRBD2. The CDR3 consists of 11 residues. The V segment lost 4 bases and the J segment 9 bases; nucleotides outside the gene matches: 3. Germline CDR1 and CDR2: SQVTM and ANQGSEA. The CDR3 region is CSVGGGTEQFF. The CDR3 DNA reads TGCAGCGTTGGGGGGGGGACTGAGCAGTTCTTC.

The chain couples TRBV28 to TRBJ1-2; tentatively, D is TRBD1 (6 bases). Germline CDR1 is MDHEN and CDR2 is SYDVKM. V shed 6 bases and J shed 6 bases, with 20 bases lying between them. This CDR3 has 15 residues. The CDR3 loop reads CASRVLGTGKDGYTF. The CDR3 nucleotides read TGTGCCAGCAGAGTTTTAGGTACAGGGAAAGATGGCTACACCTTC.